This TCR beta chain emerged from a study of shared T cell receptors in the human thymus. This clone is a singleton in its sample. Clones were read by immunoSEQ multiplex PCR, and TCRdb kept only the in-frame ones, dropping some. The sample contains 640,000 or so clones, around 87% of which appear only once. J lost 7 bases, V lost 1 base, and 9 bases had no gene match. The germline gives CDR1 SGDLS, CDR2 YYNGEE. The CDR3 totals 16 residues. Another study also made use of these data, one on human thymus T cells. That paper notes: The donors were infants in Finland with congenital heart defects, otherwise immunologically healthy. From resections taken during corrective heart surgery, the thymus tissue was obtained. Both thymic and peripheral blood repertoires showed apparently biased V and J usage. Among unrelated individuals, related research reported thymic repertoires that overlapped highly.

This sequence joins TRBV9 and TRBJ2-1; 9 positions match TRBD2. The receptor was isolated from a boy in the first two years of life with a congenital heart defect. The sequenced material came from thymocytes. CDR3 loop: CASSVKRLAAWNEQFF. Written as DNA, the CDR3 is TGTGCCAGCAGCGTAAAGAGACTAGCGGCTTGGAATGAGCAGTTCTTC.